The next 5 T cell receptor beta chains were all read from a single sample in a study of cytomegalovirus exposure and HLA in healthy donors. Libraries were prepared by immunoSEQ multiplex PCR; TCRdb keeps only in-frame clonotypes and omits some of them. The repertoire includes a few hundred thousand clones, about nine tenths of them detected once, and under 0.95% sits in the top ten. The sample comprised PBMCs. These receptor sequences come from a woman under 30 in good health and CMV-seronegative.

This clone has just a few counts. This rearrangement joins TRBV2 to TRBJ1-5; 7 nucleotides agree with TRBD1. Germline V lookup: CDR1 SNHLY, CDR2 FYNNEI. Trimming cost V 7 bases and J 7 bases; bases outside gene matches: 4. The CDR3 consists of 12 residues. This CDR3 is CASTGDSQPQHF. DNA of the CDR3: TGTGCCAGCACCGGGGACAGCCAGCCCCAGCATTTT.

This chain connects TRBV28 to TRBJ1-2; 9 bases fit TRBD1. The germline gives CDR1 MDHEN, CDR2 SYDVKM. V was clipped by 3 bases and J by 7 bases; unmatched bases: 3. The CDR3 extends over 13 amino acids. CDR3 residues: CASSFRTGVGYTF. CDR3 bases: TGTGCCAGCAGTTTCCGGACAGGGGTTGGCTACACCTTC.

V usage is TRBV5-1 and J usage is TRBJ2-5; 12 bases fit TRBD1. In germline, CDR1 is SGHRS, CDR2 YFSETQ. There are 16 residues in the CDR3. Germline trimming cut 3 bases from V and 5 bases from J; bases unmatched to any gene: 8. CDR3 DNA sequence: TGCGCCAGCAGCTCTACCGGGACAGGGGGCTTTGAGACCCAGTACTTC. It is translated as CASSSTGTGGFETQYF.

This chain connects TRBV5-1 to TRBJ2-7; TRBD1 agrees at 11 bases. The CDR3 covers 16 residues. The germline gives CDR1 SGHRS, CDR2 YFSETQ. V lost 3 bases to trimming and J lost 4 bases; unmatched junction nucleotides: 9. The CDR3 DNA is TGCGCCAGCAGCTCATACCGGGACAGGGGGTTGTACGAGCAGTACTTC. Amino acids: CASSSYRDRGLYEQYF.

The gene calls are TRBV7-3 and TRBJ2-3, with TRBD2 as a possible D gene (6 bases). Germline-derived CDR1 and CDR2 are SGHTA and FQGTGA. Trimming took 4 bases from V and 4 from J, leaving 12 bases between them. The CDR3 runs to 14 residues. CDR3 coding DNA: TGTGCCAGCAGCTACGTTCCGGGAGCAGATACGCAGTATTTT. Translation: CASSYVPGADTQYF.